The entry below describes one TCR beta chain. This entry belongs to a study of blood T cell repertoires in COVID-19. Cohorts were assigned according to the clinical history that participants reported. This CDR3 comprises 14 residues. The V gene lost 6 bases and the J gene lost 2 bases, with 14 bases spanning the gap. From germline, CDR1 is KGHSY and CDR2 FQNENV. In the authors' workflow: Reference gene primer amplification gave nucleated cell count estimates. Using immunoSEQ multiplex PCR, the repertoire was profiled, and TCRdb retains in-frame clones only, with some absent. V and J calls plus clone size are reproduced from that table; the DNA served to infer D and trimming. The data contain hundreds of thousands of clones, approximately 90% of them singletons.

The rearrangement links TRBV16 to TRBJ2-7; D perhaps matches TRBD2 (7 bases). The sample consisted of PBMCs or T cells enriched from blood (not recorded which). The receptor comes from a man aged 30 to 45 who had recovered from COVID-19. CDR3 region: CASRKEGGTYEQYF. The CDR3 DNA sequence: TGTGCCAGCAGGAAGGAGGGGGGGACCTACGAGCAGTACTTC.